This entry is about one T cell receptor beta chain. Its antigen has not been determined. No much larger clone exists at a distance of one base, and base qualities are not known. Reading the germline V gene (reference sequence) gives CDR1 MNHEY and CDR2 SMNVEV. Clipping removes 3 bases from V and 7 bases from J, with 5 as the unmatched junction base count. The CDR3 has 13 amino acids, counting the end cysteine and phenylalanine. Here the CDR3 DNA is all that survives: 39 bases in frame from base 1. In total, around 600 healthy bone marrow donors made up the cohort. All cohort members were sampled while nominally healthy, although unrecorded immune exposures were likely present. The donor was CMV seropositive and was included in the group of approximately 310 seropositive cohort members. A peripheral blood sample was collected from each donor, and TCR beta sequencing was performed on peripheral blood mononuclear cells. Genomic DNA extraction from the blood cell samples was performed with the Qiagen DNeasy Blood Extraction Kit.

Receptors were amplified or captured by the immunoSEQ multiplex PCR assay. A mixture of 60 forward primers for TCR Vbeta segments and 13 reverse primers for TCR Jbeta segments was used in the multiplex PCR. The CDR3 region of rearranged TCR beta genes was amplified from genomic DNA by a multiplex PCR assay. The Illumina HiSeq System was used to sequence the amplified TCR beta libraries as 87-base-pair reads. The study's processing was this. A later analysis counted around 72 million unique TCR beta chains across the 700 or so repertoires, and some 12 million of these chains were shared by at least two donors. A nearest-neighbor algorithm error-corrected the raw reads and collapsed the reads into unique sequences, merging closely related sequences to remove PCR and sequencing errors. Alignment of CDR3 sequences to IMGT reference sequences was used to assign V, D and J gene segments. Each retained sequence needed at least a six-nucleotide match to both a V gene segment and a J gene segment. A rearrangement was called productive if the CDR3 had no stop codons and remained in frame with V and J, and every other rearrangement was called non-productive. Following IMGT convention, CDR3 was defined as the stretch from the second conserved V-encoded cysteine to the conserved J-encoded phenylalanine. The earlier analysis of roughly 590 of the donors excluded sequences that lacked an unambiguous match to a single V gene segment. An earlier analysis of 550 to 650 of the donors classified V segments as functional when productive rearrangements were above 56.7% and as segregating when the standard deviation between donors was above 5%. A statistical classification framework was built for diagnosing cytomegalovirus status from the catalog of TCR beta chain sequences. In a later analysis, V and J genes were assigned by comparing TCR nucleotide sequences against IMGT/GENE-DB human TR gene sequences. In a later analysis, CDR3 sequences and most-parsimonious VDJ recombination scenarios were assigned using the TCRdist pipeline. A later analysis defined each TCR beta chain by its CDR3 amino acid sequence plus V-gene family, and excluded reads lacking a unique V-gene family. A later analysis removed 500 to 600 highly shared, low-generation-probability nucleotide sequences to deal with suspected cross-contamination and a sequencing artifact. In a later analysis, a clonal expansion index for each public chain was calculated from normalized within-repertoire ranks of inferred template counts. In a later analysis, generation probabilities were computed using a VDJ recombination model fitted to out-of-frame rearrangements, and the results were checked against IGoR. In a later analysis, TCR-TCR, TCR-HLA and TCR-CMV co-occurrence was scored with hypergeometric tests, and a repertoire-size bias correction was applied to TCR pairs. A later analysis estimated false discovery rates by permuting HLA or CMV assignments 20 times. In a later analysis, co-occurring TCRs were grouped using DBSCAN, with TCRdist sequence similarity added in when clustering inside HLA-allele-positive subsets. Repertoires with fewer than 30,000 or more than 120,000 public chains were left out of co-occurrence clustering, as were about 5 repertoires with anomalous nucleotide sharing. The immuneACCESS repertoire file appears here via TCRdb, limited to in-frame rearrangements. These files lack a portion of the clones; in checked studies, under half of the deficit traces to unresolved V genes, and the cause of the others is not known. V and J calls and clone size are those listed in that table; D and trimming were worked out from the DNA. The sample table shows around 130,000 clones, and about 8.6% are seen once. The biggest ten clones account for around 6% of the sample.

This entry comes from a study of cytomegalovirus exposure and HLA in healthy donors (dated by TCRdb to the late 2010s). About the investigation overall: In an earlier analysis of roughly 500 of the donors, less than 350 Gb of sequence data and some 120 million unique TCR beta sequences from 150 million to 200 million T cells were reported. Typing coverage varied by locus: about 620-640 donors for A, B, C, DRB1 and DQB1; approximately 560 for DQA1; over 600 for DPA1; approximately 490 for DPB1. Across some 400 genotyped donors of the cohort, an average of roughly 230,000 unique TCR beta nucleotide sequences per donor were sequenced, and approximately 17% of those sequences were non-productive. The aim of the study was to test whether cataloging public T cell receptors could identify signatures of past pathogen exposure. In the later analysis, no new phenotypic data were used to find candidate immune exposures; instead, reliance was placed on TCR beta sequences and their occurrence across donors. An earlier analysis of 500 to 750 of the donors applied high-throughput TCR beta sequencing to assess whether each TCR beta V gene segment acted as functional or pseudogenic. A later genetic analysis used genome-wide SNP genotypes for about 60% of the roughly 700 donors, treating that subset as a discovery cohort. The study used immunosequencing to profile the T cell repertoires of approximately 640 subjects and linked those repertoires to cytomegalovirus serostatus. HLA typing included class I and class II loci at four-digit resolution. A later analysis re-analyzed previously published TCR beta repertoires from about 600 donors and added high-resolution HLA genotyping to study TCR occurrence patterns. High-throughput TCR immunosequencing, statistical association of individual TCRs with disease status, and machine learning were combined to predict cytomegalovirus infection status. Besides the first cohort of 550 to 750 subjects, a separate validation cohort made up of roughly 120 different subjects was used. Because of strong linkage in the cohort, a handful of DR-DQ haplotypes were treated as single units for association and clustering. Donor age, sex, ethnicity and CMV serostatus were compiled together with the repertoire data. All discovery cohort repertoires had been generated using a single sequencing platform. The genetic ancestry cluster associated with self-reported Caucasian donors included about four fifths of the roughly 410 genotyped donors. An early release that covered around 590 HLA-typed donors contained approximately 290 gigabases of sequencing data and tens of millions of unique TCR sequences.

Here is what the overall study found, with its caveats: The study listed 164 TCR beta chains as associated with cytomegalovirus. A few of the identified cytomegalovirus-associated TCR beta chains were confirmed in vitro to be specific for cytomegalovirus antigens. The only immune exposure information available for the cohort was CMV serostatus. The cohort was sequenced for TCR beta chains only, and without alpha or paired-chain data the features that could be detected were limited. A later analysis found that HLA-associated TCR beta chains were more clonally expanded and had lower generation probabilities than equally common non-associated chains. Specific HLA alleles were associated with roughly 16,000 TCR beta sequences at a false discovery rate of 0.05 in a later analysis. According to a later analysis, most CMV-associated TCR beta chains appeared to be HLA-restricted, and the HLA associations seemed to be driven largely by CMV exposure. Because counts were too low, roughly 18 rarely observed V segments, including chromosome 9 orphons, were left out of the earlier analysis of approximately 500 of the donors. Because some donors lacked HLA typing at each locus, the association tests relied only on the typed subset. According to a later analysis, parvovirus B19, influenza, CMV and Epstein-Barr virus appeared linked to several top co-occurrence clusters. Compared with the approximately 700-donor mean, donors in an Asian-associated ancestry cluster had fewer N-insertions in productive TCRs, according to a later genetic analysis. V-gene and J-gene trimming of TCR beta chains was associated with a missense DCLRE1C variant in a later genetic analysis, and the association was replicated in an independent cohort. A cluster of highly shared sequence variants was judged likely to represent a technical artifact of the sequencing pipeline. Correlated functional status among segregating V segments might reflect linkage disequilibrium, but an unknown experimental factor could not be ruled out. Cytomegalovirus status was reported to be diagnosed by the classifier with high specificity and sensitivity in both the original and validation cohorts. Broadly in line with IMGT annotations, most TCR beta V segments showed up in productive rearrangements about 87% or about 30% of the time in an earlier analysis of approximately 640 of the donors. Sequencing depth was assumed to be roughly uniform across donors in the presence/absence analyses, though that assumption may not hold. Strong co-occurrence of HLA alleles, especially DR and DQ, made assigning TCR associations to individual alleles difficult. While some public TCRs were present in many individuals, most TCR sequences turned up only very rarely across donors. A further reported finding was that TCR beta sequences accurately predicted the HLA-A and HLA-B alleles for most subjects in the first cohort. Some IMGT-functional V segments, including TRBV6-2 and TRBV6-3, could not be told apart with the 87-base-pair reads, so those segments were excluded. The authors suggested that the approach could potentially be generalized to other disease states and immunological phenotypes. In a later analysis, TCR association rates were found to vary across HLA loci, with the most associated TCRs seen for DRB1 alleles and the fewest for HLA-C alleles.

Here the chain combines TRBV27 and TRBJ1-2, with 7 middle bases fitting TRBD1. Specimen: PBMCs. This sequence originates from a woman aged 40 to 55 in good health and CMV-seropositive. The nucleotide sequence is TGTGCCAGCAGTTTCCGACAGGGTAGTGGCTACACCTTC. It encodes CASSFRQGSGYTF.